Below are 27 T cell receptor beta chains sequenced from a single sample in a study of OX40 agonist ivuxolimab in advanced cancers. The data were produced by immunoSEQ multiplex PCR, yet TCRdb's version contains in-frame clones alone and is incomplete. The data contain more than 95,000 clones, about 90% of them singletons. Material: CD4+ or CD8+ T cells sorted from blood, obtained in a trial of the OX40 agonist ivuxolimab. The origin of the receptors is an adult with an advanced solid tumor such as melanoma, head and neck, liver or kidney cancer.

V is TRBV10-3 and J is TRBJ1-3; no firm D call. Germline CDR1 ENHRY, CDR2 SYGVKD. V was cut by 3 bases and J by 8 bases, with 29 bases left in between. The CDR3 totals 19 residues. DNA of the CDR3: TGTGCCATCAGTGATCATCCTTATTCCCTGGACTCCGGGAGGCACACCATATATTTT. Its translation: CAISDHPYSLDSGRHTIYF.

V usage is TRBV11-3 and J usage is TRBJ2-2, with 8 positions matching TRBD1. Germline CDR1 SGHNT, CDR2 YENEEA. The CDR3 spans 16 residues. V shed 1 base and J 3 bases; nucleotides not matched to a gene: 4. CDR3: CASSLGQGAYTGELFF. The CDR3 nucleotides read TGTGCCAGCAGCTTAGGTCAGGGGGCCTACACCGGGGAGCTGTTTTTT.

The CDR3 DNA sequence: TGTGCCAGCAGCCTACAGGCAGGGGGTATGACAGATACGCAGTATTTT. Its translation: CASSLQAGGMTDTQYF. This sequence joins TRBV7-8 and TRBJ2-3; 7 bases agree with TRBD1. Per the germline V gene, CDR1 is SGHVS and CDR2 is FQNEAQ. The CDR3 is 16 residues long. The V and J ends lost 5 bases and 3 bases, in that order; junction bases with no gene match: 11.

Only one count was recorded for this clone. The J gene is TRBJ2-5, the V gene TRBV6-1, with a possible D match to TRBD2 (5 bases). TRBJ2-7 matches the DNA end more closely, so the J call is doubtful. Germline V gives CDR1 MNHNS, CDR2 SASEGT. The CDR3 is 15 residues long. The CDR3 DNA reads TGTGCCAGCAGTGAAAGGACCGGGAACTCCTACGAGCAGTACTTC. It yields the protein CASSERTGNSYEQYF.

The chain recombines TRBV7-8 with TRBJ1-3; D might be TRBD1 (5 bases). Germline CDR1 is SGHVS and CDR2 is FQNEAQ. The V and J ends lost 2 bases and 0 bases respectively, with 26 bases between them. This CDR3 spans 21 amino acids. The CDR3 loop is CASSLSPGHRWGWDSGNTIYF. CDR3 nucleotide sequence: TGTGCCAGCAGCTTAAGCCCCGGACACCGGTGGGGCTGGGACTCTGGAAACACCATATATTTT.

The chain carries TRBV5-1 and TRBJ2-7; maybe TRBD2 (6 bases). CDR1 and CDR2 from the germline V gene are SGHRS and YFSETQ. V was shortened by 2 bases and J by 3 bases, with 15 bases between the two germline ends. The CDR3 contains 15 residues. The CDR3 nucleotides are TGCGCCAGCAGCTTTAGCGGATTAGGCAACTACGAGCAGTACTTC. As protein: CASSFSGLGNYEQYF.

The V call is TRBV30, the J call TRBJ2-1; D possibly uses TRBD1 or TRBD2 (5 bases each). This CDR3 region has 13 residues. V lost 1 base to trimming and J lost 8 bases, with 12 bases between them. Germline loops: CDR1 GTSNPN, CDR2 SVGIG (reference sequence). The CDR3 is CAWSDGTRHEQFF. The CDR3, as DNA: TGTGCCTGGAGTGACGGGACCCGTCATGAGCAGTTCTTC. Based on the CDR3 plus reference TRBV30 and TRBJ2-1, the full variable domain is SQTIHQWPATLVQPVGSPLSLECTVEGTSNPNLYWYRQAAGRGLQLLFYSVGIGQISSEVPQNLSASRPQDRQFILSSKKLLLSDSGFYLCAWSDGTRHEQFFGPGTRLTVL.

The chain combines TRBV29-1 with TRBJ1-1; TRBD1 might be the D (5 bases). This CDR3 region has 13 residues. The germline V gene has CDR1 SQVTM and CDR2 ANQGSEA. V was shortened by 3 bases and J by 2 bases, with 10 bases between the two germline ends. Written as DNA, the CDR3 is TGCAGCGTTGACAGGGTGGCTAACACTGAAGCTTTCTTT. Translating gives CSVDRVANTEAFF.

This chain joins TRBV28 and TRBJ2-2; D gene unclear. CDR1 and CDR2 from the germline V gene are MDHEN and SYDVKM. The V end was cut by 3 bases, the J end by 7 bases, with 12 bases between. The CDR3 totals 14 residues. CDR3 amino acids: CASSLSPGLGELFF. For the CDR3, the DNA is TGTGCCAGCAGTTTGTCCCCGGGTCTCGGGGAGCTGTTTTTT.

J is TRBJ1-1 and V is TRBV29-1, with D hard to call. Trimming removed 2 bases at V and 3 bases at J, with 10 bases between. The CDR3 has 13 amino acids. Per germline, CDR1 SQVTM and CDR2 ANQGSEA. The CDR3 region is CSVEHDKYTEAFF. Here the CDR3 DNA reads TGCAGCGTTGAACATGACAAGTACACTGAAGCTTTCTTT.

The V call is TRBV6-5, the J call TRBJ2-2; 10 bases map to TRBD1. The ends lost 6 bases at V and 5 bases at J; junction bases unmatched: 3. Germline CDR1 is MNHEY and CDR2 is SVGAGI. The CDR3 extends over 14 amino acids. The CDR3 sequence is CASRRQGATGELFF. CDR3 sequence (DNA): TGTGCCAGCAGACGACAGGGGGCTACCGGGGAGCTGTTTTTT.

The chain joins TRBV6-6 to TRBJ1-1, with D possibly TRBD1 on 5 matching bases. The CDR3 runs 14 residues. Between the trimmed V and J ends, which lost 6 bases and 3 bases, there was a span of 14 bases. CDR1 is MNHNY and CDR2 is SVGAGI in the germline V gene (reference sequence). CDR3 DNA sequence: TGTGCCAGCAGCCCTAGGCCGGGGGACACTGAAGCTTTCTTT. Its protein is CASSPRPGDTEAFF.

The CDR3 bases are TGTGCCAGCGGCGAAACTAGCTCGCCCCTCTACGAGCAGTACTTC. It encodes CASGETSSPLYEQYF. The chain combines TRBV9 with TRBJ2-7; the D gene is possibly TRBD2 (6 bases). Germline-derived CDR1 and CDR2 are SGDLS and YYNGEE. Trimming shortened V by 7 bases and J by 3 bases, and 20 bases separated the two germline ends. The CDR3 covers 15 residues.

J is TRBJ1-2 and V is TRBV13; the D gene is possibly TRBD1 (6 bases). Germline V lookup: CDR1 PRHDT, CDR2 FYEKMQ (reference sequence). This CDR3 spans 16 amino acids. Trimming stripped 2 bases from V and 8 bases from J, with 21 bases between. The CDR3 reads CASSLFFRDKPNGYTF. The CDR3 bases are TGTGCCAGCAGCTTATTTTTCAGGGACAAACCCAACGGCTACACCTTC.

The gene calls are TRBV28 and TRBJ1-3; TRBD1 matches at 7 bases. This CDR3 is 15 amino acids long. V shed 7 bases and J 5 bases; nucleotides not matched to a gene: 11. Looked up from germline, CDR1 is MDHEN and CDR2 is SYDVKM. The CDR3 DNA follows: TGTGCCAGCACCCTGGGAGGGGGCGGTAGAAACACCATATATTTT. Translated, it gives CASTLGGGGRNTIYF.

This chain uses TRBV10-1 with TRBJ1-1; D is ambiguous. The CDR3 covers 16 residues. V was pared by 5 bases and J by 2 bases, with 18 bases between. Germline values: CDR1 WNHNN, CDR2 SYGVQD (reference sequence). CDR3 sequence reads: CASSKTGGSPNTEAFF. The CDR3 region has the DNA TGCGCCAGCAGTAAGACCGGAGGGTCCCCTAACACTGAAGCTTTCTTT.

The chain combines TRBV4-3 with TRBJ2-5; 14 bases agree with TRBD2. The CDR3 has 19 amino acids. Trimming removed 0 bases from V and 4 bases from J; junction bases left unmatched: 10. Per the germline V gene, CDR1 is LGHNA and CDR2 is YSLEER. CDR3 sequence (DNA): TGCGCCAGCAGCCAAGAACTCAAGGGGACTAGCGGGAGTGGAGAGACCCAGTACTTC. Translating it yields CASSQELKGTSGSGETQYF.

J is TRBJ2-1 and V is TRBV7-6, with D maybe TRBD2 (5 bases). V lost 5 bases to trimming and J lost 9 bases, with 14 bases between them. The CDR3 covers 13 residues. Per germline, CDR1 SGHVS and CDR2 FNYEAQ. The chain's CDR3 is CASSPSRAGEQFF. The DNA of the CDR3 is TGTGCCAGCAGCCCCAGTAGGGCGGGTGAGCAGTTCTTC.

This clone came up once. This chain uses TRBV18 with TRBJ1-5, with D hard to call. Germline CDR1 and CDR2: KGHSH and LQKENI. Trimming removed 6 bases at V and 0 bases at J, with 9 bases between. CDR3 length equals 14 residues. CDR3 bases: TGTGCCAGCTCGCCGCCAAATAGCAATCAGCCCCAGCATTTT. It is translated as CASSPPNSNQPQHF.

A single count supports this clone. This chain connects TRBV18 to TRBJ2-1; D is ambiguous. V was cut by 1 base and J by 10 bases, with 17 bases left in between. Germline V lookup: CDR1 KGHSH, CDR2 LQKENI. The CDR3 consists of 15 residues. CDR3 region: CASSPRDSFRGEQFF. Written as DNA, the CDR3 is TGTGCCAGCTCACCACGGGATAGCTTCCGCGGCGAGCAGTTCTTC.

The chain links TRBV7-2 to TRBJ1-4, with D perhaps matching TRBD1 (6 bases). The germline gives CDR1 SGHTA, CDR2 FQGNSA. The V and J ends lost 4 bases and 2 bases respectively, with 17 bases between them. This CDR3 contains 17 residues. The CDR3 region has the DNA TGTGCCAGCAGCTCACGCCGGGGGGCCGGGACTAATGAAAAACTGTTTTTT. It translates to CASSSRRGAGTNEKLFF.

This clone was seen once. The rearrangement joins TRBV5-1 to TRBJ2-7; tentative D call: TRBD2 (6 bases). The germline CDR1 and CDR2 sequences are SGHRS and YFSETQ. The CDR3 is 16 residues long. Trimming pared 0 bases from V and 1 base from J, leaving 14 bases between. CDR3 DNA: TGCGCCAGCAGCTTGGCCGGCGGGGAGAGGTCCTACGAGCAGTACTTC. Its translation: CASSLAGGERSYEQYF. Looking up the rest from reference TRBV5-1 and TRBJ2-7 gives the full variable domain: KAGVTQTPRYLIKTRGQQVTLSCSPISGHRSVSWYQQTPGQGLQFLFEYFSETQRNKGNFPGRFSGRQFSNSRSEMNVSTLELGDSALYLCASSLAGGERSYEQYFGPGTRLTVT.

This chain links TRBV2 with TRBJ2-3; D ambiguous. The germline gives CDR1 SNHLY, CDR2 FYNNEI. The CDR3 length is 14 residues. The ends were cut back, 7 bases at V and 2 bases at J, with 13 bases in the middle. In DNA form, the CDR3 reads TGTGCCAGCAAGATAAACAGATACACAGATACGCAGTATTTT. Translating gives CASKINRYTDTQYF.

The chain carries TRBV7-9 and TRBJ2-1; TRBD2 agrees at 9 bases. CDR1 is SEHNR and CDR2 is FQNEAQ in the germline V gene (reference sequence). V gave up 4 bases and J gave up 1 base; unmatched junction bases: 14. The CDR3 is 19 residues long. The CDR3 DNA reads as TGTGCCAGCAGCTCACTTCCCGCTCTAGCGGGACTTTCCTACAATGAGCAGTTCTTC. This sequence encodes CASSSLPALAGLSYNEQFF.

The CDR3 region is CASSRGASGLRSYEQYF. The CDR3, as DNA: TGTGCCAGCAGCCGGGGCGCTAGCGGCCTACGCTCCTACGAGCAGTACTTC. The V call is TRBV5-4, the J call TRBJ2-7, with 7 nucleotides matching TRBD2. CDR1 and CDR2 (germline): SGHNT, YYREEE (reference sequence). V lost 4 bases to trimming and J lost 0 bases; unmatched junction nucleotides: 13. This CDR3 comprises 17 residues. The whole variable domain, remainder taken from reference TRBV5-4 and TRBJ2-7, is ETGVTQSPTHLIKTRGQQVTLRCSSQSGHNTVSWYQQALGQGPQFIFQYYREEENGRGNFPPRFSGLQFPNYSSELNVNALELDDSALYLCASSRGASGLRSYEQYFGPGTRLTVT.

The rearrangement uses TRBV18 and TRBJ2-5, with D hard to call. V was trimmed by 3 bases and J by 2 bases, leaving 13 bases between them. Germline-derived CDR1 and CDR2 are KGHSH and LQKENI. The CDR3 has 15 amino acids. This CDR3 is CASSPPGRPQETQYF. Written as DNA, the CDR3 is TGTGCCAGCTCACCCCCTGGCAGGCCGCAAGAGACCCAGTACTTC.

The chain joins TRBV5-1 to TRBJ2-1; D unresolved. Germline V lookup: CDR1 SGHRS, CDR2 YFSETQ. V was cut by 4 bases and J by 7 bases, with 6 bases left in between. The CDR3 has 11 residues. The CDR3 is CASSARNEQFF. CDR3 coding DNA: TGCGCCAGCAGCGCCCGGAATGAGCAGTTCTTC.